Described below is a single TCR beta chain sequence and its context. This record belongs to a study of blood T cell repertoires in COVID-19. Study overall: Acute and convalescent COVID-19 samples came from the United States, Italy and Spain. PBMCs, B-cell-depleted T cells, or T cells provided the cDNA or gDNA that made up the material.

Germline assignment: CDR1 MDHEN and CDR2 SYDVKM. CDR3 length: 13 amino acids. The V and J ends lost 6 bases and 8 bases respectively, with 16 bases between them. In the study's own analysis: By means of reference gene primer amplification, nucleated cell counts were estimated. Generated by immunoSEQ multiplex PCR, the TCRdb table keeps only in-frame clones and is missing some. The V and J calls and clone size were taken over from that table, and D and trimming were inferred from the DNA. The sample lists under 200,000 clones, around 81% occurring once. The receptor comes from a man aged 70-80 years who had recovered from COVID-19. Sequenced material: peripheral blood. V and J are TRBV28 and TRBJ1-2; perhaps TRBD1 as D (5 bases). CDR3: CASRPGLGGGYTF. The DNA for the CDR3 is TGTGCCAGCAGACCCGGACTCGGGGGGGGCTACACCTTC.